This T cell receptor (beta chain) was captured in a study of cytomegalovirus exposure and HLA in healthy donors. Study-level findings and limits: Cytomegalovirus-associated TCR beta chains were listed, numbering roughly 150.

With 60 Vbeta and 13 Jbeta primers, the PCR was carried out. Authors' methods: Later, 80 million or so unique TCR beta chains were counted in an analysis, and about 10 million of them were shared. Only in-frame clones appear in the TCRdb table, and some are missing; sequencing was by immunoSEQ multiplex PCR. The DNA gave D and trimming, while V, J and clone size come from that table. The data hold around 150,000 clones, with 79% observed a single time. Regarding this clone: What it binds is unknown.

CDR3 length: 20 amino acids. CDR1 is MDHEN and CDR2 is SYDVKM in the germline V gene. The ends lost 2 bases at V and 4 bases at J; junction bases unmatched: 14. The receptor comes from a man in his fifties or sixties in good health and CMV-seropositive. The chain carries TRBV28 and TRBJ2-3; 14 bases fit TRBD2. Specimen: PBMCs. The CDR3 loop is CASSLLFRGLAGASPDTQYF. CDR3 in DNA: TGTGCCAGCAGTTTACTTTTTCGGGGACTAGCGGGAGCGTCGCCAGATACGCAGTATTTT.